This T cell receptor (beta chain) was identified in a study of T cell clonality in common variable immunodeficiency. Here immunoSEQ multiplex PCR was the method, and the copy in TCRdb shows in-frame clones only, minus some. The specimen has about 52,000 clones, none found just once. Patients and controls were mostly of Caucasian heritage. Germline V CDR1 and CDR2: MNHNS, SASEGT. This CDR3 is 16 amino acids long. V dropped 0 bases and J dropped 7 bases, with 16 bases sitting between them. This clone has ten or more counts. The read ends 3 residues shy of where the CDR3 ends; the end is completed using the germline J gene.

This clonotype originated in a person aged 18 to 75 in good health. The sequenced sample consisted of peripheral blood mononuclear cells. The J gene is TRBJ2-1, the V gene TRBV6-1; a possible D gene is TRBD1 (5 bases). The sequenced CDR3 bases are TGTGCCAGCAGTGAAGCGAAACAGGCCAAGGCTAATGAG. It is translated as CASSEAKQAKANE. The CDR3 in its entirety is CASSEAKQAKANEQFF.